The clone carrying this T cell receptor beta chain showed up many times. V shed 6 bases and J shed 5 bases, with 25 bases lying between them. Looked up from germline, CDR1 is SGHVS and CDR2 is FNYEAQ. The CDR3 sequence is 17 residues long. TCRdb processed the PCR reads anew with MiXCR; each CDR3 protein has one entry. Of over 8,000 distinct CDR3 sequences listed, under 30% are singletons. This record belongs to a study of immune characterization of retroperitoneal liposarcoma. The clonotype was recovered from a male donor with retroperitoneal liposarcoma. Source material: blood. The chain joins TRBV7-6 to TRBJ2-5, with D possibly matching TRBD2 (6 bases). CDR3 DNA sequence: TGTGCCAGCAGTCTCGGGGGATTCGTAGCGGTGGGGGAGACCCAGTACTTC. It translates to CASSLGGFVAVGETQYF.